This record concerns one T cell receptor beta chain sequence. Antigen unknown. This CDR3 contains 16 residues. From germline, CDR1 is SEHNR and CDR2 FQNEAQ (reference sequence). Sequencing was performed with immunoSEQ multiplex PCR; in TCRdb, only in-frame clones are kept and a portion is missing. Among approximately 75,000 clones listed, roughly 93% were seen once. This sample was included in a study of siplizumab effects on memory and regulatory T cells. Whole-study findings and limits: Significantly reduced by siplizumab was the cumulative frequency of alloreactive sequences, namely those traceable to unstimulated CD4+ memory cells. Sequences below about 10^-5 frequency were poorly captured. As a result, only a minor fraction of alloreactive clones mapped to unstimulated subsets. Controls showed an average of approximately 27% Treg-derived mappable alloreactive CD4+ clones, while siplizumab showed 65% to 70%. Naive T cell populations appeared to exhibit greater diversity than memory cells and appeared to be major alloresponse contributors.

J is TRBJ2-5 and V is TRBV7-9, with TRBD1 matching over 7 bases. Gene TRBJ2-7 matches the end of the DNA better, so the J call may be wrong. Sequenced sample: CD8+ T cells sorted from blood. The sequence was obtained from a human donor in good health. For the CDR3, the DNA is TGTGCCAGCAGCTTATCGATAGGGACAGCCCCCTACGAGCAGTACTTC. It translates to CASSLSIGTAPYEQYF.